The entry that follows covers one T cell receptor (beta chain) sequence. The primer mix had 60 V beta and 13 J beta primers. Assay: immunoSEQ multiplex PCR; the TCRdb copy retains only in-frame clones and omits some. The repertoire includes more than 75,000 clones, 80% to 85% of them detected once, and under 8% sits in the top ten. The source of the sample is a study of glioma-infiltrating T cells after dendritic cell vaccination. The overall study: Patients received three intradermal dendritic cell vaccine injections at biweekly intervals.

As for time point: after dendritic cell vaccination, including at tumor progression/relapse. Germline V gives CDR1 LNHDA, CDR2 SQIVND (reference sequence). The V and J ends lost 5 bases and 7 bases, in that order; junction bases with no gene match: 9. The CDR3 contains 16 residues. The sequence was collected from a human donor with glioblastoma. The gene calls are TRBV19 and TRBJ1-5, with 12 bases identical to TRBD1. Material: blood, obtained after dendritic cell vaccination. The CDR3 sequence is CASSRRDRGLNQPQHF. The CDR3 DNA follows: TGTGCCAGTAGTCGCCGGGACAGGGGGCTCAACCAGCCCCAGCATTTT.